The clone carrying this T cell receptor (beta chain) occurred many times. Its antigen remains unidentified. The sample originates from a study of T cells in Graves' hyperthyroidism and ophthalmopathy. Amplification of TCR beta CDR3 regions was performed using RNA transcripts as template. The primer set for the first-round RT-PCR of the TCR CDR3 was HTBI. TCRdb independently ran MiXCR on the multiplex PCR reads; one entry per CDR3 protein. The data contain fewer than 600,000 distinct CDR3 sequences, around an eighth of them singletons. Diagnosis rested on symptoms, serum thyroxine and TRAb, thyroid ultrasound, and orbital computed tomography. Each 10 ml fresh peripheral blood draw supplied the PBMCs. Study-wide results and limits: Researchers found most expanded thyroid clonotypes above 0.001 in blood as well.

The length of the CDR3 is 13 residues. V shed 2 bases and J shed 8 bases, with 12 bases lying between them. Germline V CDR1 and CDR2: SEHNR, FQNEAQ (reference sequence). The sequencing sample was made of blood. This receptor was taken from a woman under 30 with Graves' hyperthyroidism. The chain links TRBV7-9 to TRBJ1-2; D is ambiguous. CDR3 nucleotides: TGTGCCAGCAGCTTATGGAGGGAAGGAGGCTACACCTTC. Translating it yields CASSLWREGGYTF.